This paragraph reports one TCR beta chain. In the study's own analysis: Estimation of nucleated cell counts relied on the amplification of reference gene primers. Libraries were prepared by immunoSEQ multiplex PCR; TCRdb keeps only in-frame clonotypes and omits some of them. V and J calls plus clone size are reproduced from that table; the DNA served to infer D and trimming. The repertoire holds under 250,000 clones, with around 82% as singletons. The V and J ends lost 1 base and 5 bases respectively, with 8 bases between them. CDR3 length: 13 residues. Germline CDR1 and CDR2: SEHNR and FQNEAQ (reference sequence). This specimen comes from a study of blood T cell repertoires in COVID-19.

The genes are TRBV7-9 and TRBJ1-1; D is uncertain. Sequenced material: peripheral blood. The sequence was collected from a human donor in a cohort sampled during active COVID-19. This CDR3 reads CASSLGLATEAFF. DNA of the CDR3: TGTGCCAGCAGCTTAGGGTTAGCAACTGAAGCTTTCTTT. Complete variable domain (other parts from reference TRBV7-9 and TRBJ1-1): DTGVSQNPRHKITKRGQNVTFRCDPISEHNRLYWYRQTLGQGPEFLTYFQNEAQLEKSRLLSDRFSAERPKGSFSTLEIQRTEQGDSAMYLCASSLGLATEAFFGQGTRLTVV.